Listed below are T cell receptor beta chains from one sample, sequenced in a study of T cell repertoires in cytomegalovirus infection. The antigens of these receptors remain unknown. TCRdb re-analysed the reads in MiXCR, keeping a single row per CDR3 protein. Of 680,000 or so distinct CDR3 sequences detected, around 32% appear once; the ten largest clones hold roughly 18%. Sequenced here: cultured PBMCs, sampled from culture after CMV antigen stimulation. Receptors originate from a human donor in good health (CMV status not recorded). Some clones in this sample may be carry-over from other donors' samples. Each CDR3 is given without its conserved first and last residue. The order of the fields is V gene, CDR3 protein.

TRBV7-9 ASSPPRTGQETQY
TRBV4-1 ASSTIGARGWPQH
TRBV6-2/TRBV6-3 ASRRGATDTQY
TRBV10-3 AISDSTDTQY
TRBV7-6 ASSTGGPLH
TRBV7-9 ASSFAGTYTGELF
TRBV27 ASRPGVHNSPLH
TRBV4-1 ASSRLGEAANTGELF
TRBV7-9 ASSQNPRLHNEQF
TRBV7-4 ASSFGGGVEEKLF
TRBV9 ASSVAGRNTQY
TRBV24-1 DTSDPGQAGGELF
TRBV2 ASRGDGKQPQH
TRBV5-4 ASSRKLAGVASYNEQF
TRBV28 ASTLGHRSSYNSPLH
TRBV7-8 ASSVGPGDTQY
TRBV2 ASDRDEGTEAF
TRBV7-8 ASSAYGGEGETQY
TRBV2 ASSDQRMFDGYT
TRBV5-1 ASSREAGVSYEQY
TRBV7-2 ASSTRDPADEQY
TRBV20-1 SARNPSDIWTEAF
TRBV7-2 ASSIGGADEKLF
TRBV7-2 ASSFGAGQYGYT
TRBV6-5 ASGKLHIQGKAF
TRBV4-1 ASSQNRDTDTQY
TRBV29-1 RAGRESDNEQF
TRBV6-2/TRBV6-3 ASSSGSDTQY
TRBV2 ASIKRGGGDEQF
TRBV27 ASSLYDRGADTQY
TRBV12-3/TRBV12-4 ASSRDRGGEKLF
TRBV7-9 ASSLRAGVYEQY
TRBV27 ASSLGVNSYNEQF